Presented here are 17 T cell receptor beta chains from one specimen sequenced in a study of control samples from healthy donors and cancer patients (dated by TCRdb to the early 2020s). The library came from the immunoSEQ multiplex PCR assay. TCRdb mirrors the immuneACCESS table, restricted to in-frame sequences. Some clones are absent from its copies; in checked studies, under half trace to an unresolved V gene, and the reason for the others is unknown. The sample table lists around 150,000 clones, just over 95% of them with a count of one. Together, the top ten hold about 0.94% of the sample. Sequenced sample: blood. The source is a young woman in good health.

The chain links TRBV28 to TRBJ2-5; 8 nucleotides agree with TRBD1. V dropped 7 bases and J dropped 5; count of bases not matched to a gene: 6. The germline V gene encodes CDR1 MDHEN and CDR2 SYDVKM. CDR3 length equals 13 residues. This CDR3 is CASKATGVETQYF. CDR3 in DNA: TGTGCCAGCAAGGCGACAGGGGTGGAGACCCAGTACTTC. Complete variable domain (other parts from reference TRBV28 and TRBJ2-5): DVKVTQSSRYLVKRTGEKVFLECVQDMDHENMFWYRQDPGLGLRLIYFSYDVKMKEKGDIPEGYSVSREKKERFSLILESASTNQTSMYLCASKATGVETQYFGPGTRLLVL.

This clone was seen just once. The chain has TRBV3-1 (or the pseudogene TRBV3-2) and TRBJ1-2; unclear D gene. The CDR3 consists of 16 residues. Trimming left V 6 bases short and J 3 bases short, with 20 bases between. Germline V gene lookup returns CDR1 LGHDT and CDR2 YNNKEL (reference sequence). CDR3 nucleotides: TGTGCCAGCAGTCCTTTCTTCGGACCTATCCACTATGGCTACACCTTC. As protein: CASSPFFGPIHYGYTF.

V gene TRBV14 combines with J gene TRBJ2-1; D call uncertain. The CDR3 is made up of 14 amino acids. Germline assignment: CDR1 SGHDN and CDR2 FVKESK. Deletions cut 1 base from V and 15 bases from J, with 19 bases between. The CDR3: CASSQGGHGGVWFF. The CDR3 nucleotides read TGTGCCAGCAGCCAAGGAGGTCACGGTGGAGTGTGGTTCTTC.

The chain links TRBV5-1 to TRBJ1-2; 8 positions match TRBD1. The V segment lost 0 bases and the J segment 5 bases; nucleotides outside the gene matches: 6. This CDR3 has 15 residues. CDR1 and CDR2 (germline): SGHRS, YFSETQ. The CDR3 sequence is CASSLGTQGEYGYTF. The CDR3 coding sequence is TGCGCCAGCAGCTTGGGGACACAGGGGGAGTATGGCTACACCTTC.

The gene calls are TRBV27 and TRBJ1-1; a weak D match, TRBD1 (5 bases). CDR1 and CDR2 (germline): MNHEY, SMNVEV (reference sequence). The CDR3 spans 14 residues. Trimming removed 2 bases at V and 4 bases at J, with 11 bases between. CDR3 bases: TGTGCCAGCAGTTTACTTGGCGGGGGCACTGAAGCTTTCTTT. Amino acid sequence: CASSLLGGGTEAFF.

V gene TRBV19 combines with J gene TRBJ2-6; D is undetermined. V was trimmed by 3 bases and J by 1 base, leaving 10 bases between them. CDR3 length equals 16 residues. CDR1 is LNHDA and CDR2 is SQIVND in the germline V gene (reference sequence). CDR3 sequence: CASSMYGISGANVLTF. CDR3 sequence (DNA): TGTGCCAGTAGTATGTACGGTATATCTGGGGCCAACGTCCTGACTTTC.

This clone was seen once. The chain carries TRBV10-3 and TRBJ2-1, with TRBD1 identical over 10 bases. V shed 6 bases and J 7 bases; nucleotides not matched to a gene: 12. Germline V CDR1 and CDR2: ENHRY, SYGVKD. The CDR3 contains 16 residues. The CDR3, as DNA: TGTGCCATCAGCGATGCCGGGACAGGGGTATCAAATGAGCAGTTCTTC. This sequence encodes CAISDAGTGVSNEQFF.

The chain employs TRBV14 and TRBJ1-3; 9 positions agree with TRBD1. From germline, CDR1 is SGHDN and CDR2 FVKESK. V trimming: 4 bases; J trimming: 2 bases; junction bases outside the gene matches: 6. CDR3 length equals 16 residues. The CDR3 coding sequence is TGTGCCAGCAGCCCACTGGACAGGGGACCTGGAAACACCATATATTTT. Amino acid sequence: CASSPLDRGPGNTIYF. Using reference TRBV14 and TRBJ1-3 for the parts outside the CDR3, the full variable domain is EAGVTQFPSHSVIEKGQTVTLRCDPISGHDNLYWYRRVMGKEIKFLLHFVKESKQDESGMPNNRFLAERTGGTYSTLKVQPAELEDSGVYFCASSPLDRGPGNTIYFGEGSWLTVV.

This clone was detected once. The rearrangement uses TRBV3-1 (or the pseudogene TRBV3-2) and TRBJ1-6; D gene uncertain. The V gene's germline CDR1 is LGHDT and CDR2 YNNKEL (reference sequence). The CDR3 contains 14 residues. Trimming took off 3 bases at V and 13 bases at J, with 16 bases between the two ends. CDR3 protein: CASSHQNPRGPLHF. The CDR3 DNA is TGTGCCAGCAGCCACCAGAATCCACGGGGTCCCCTCCACTTT.

Only one count was recorded for this clone. V gene TRBV7-9 combines with J gene TRBJ2-1, with 9 bases that match TRBD2. This CDR3 spans 16 amino acids. V shed 2 bases and J 7 bases; nucleotides not matched to a gene: 9. Germline lookup yields CDR1 SEHNR and CDR2 FQNEAQ (reference sequence). In DNA form, the CDR3 reads TGTGCCAGCAGCTTAATGGCGGGAGGGTCCACGAATGAGCAGTTCTTC. This encodes CASSLMAGGSTNEQFF. The whole variable domain, remainder taken from reference TRBV7-9 and TRBJ2-1, is DTGVSQNPRHKITKRGQNVTFRCDPISEHNRLYWYRQTLGQGPEFLTYFQNEAQLEKSRLLSDRFSAERPKGSFSTLEIQRTEQGDSAMYLCASSLMAGGSTNEQFFGPGTRLTVL.

CDR3 in amino acids: CSASFLAGNTGELFF. The CDR3 DNA reads TGCAGTGCTAGTTTTCTAGCGGGAAACACCGGGGAGCTGTTTTTT. This chain links TRBV20-1 with TRBJ2-2, with 9 bases fitting TRBD2. Germline V gene sequence: CDR1 DFQATT, CDR2 SNEGSKA (reference sequence). V lost 3 bases, J lost 2 bases, and 4 bases stayed unmatched. CDR3 length: 15 amino acids.

Concerning this clone itself: Other DNA sequences within the sample encode an identical CDR3. This chain uses TRBV28 with TRBJ1-6, with D possibly being TRBD1 (5 bases). CDR3 size: 14 residues. Germline V gives CDR1 MDHEN, CDR2 SYDVKM. V was cut by 5 bases and J by 8 bases, with 13 bases left in between. The chain's CDR3 is CASSLTGGYSPLHF. The CDR3 nucleotides read TGTGCCAGCAGTCTAACAGGCGGTTATTCACCCCTCCACTTT.

V gene TRBV18 combines with J gene TRBJ2-1, with 7 bases identical to TRBD1. V was clipped by 3 bases and J by 6 bases; unmatched bases: 11. CDR3 length equals 16 residues. The germline gives CDR1 KGHSH, CDR2 LQKENI. Here the CDR3 reads CASSPTPQTGFNEQFF. The CDR3 DNA is TGTGCCAGCTCACCTACTCCTCAGACAGGGTTCAATGAGCAGTTCTTC.

The rearrangement links TRBV28 to TRBJ1-2, with D possibly being TRBD1 (5 bases). CDR3 length: 16 residues. V was clipped by 3 bases and J by 4 bases, with 18 bases between them. Germline CDR1 is MDHEN and CDR2 is SYDVKM. CDR3 coding DNA: TGTGCCAGCAGTTTGATCCCCCGGGGCATTCTCTATGGCTACACCTTC. It specifies CASSLIPRGILYGYTF.

The CDR3 DNA follows: TGTGCCAGCAGCCGTGGGGGGGTGAAGAACACTGAAGCTTTCTTT. Encoded protein: CASSRGGVKNTEAFF. J is TRBJ1-1 and V is TRBV5-4; TRBD1 is a possible D gene (5 bases). Germline V gene sequence: CDR1 SGHNT, CDR2 YYREEE (reference sequence). The CDR3 runs to 15 residues. The V end lost 4 bases, the J end lost 1 base, and 14 bases lay between the germline ends.

The rearrangement uses TRBV7-9 and TRBJ1-1, with D tentatively TRBD1 (6 bases). This CDR3 comprises 12 residues. Trimming cost V 3 bases and J 5 bases, with 7 bases left between them. Germline V gene data show CDR1 as SEHNR and CDR2 as FQNEAQ (reference sequence). CDR3 DNA: TGTGCCAGCAGCTTTACAGGGACTGAAGCTTTCTTT. It is translated as CASSFTGTEAFF. Complete variable domain (other parts from reference TRBV7-9 and TRBJ1-1): DTGVSQNPRHKITKRGQNVTFRCDPISEHNRLYWYRQTLGQGPEFLTYFQNEAQLEKSRLLSDRFSAERPKGSFSTLEIQRTEQGDSAMYLCASSFTGTEAFFGQGTRLTVV.

V gene TRBV18 combines with J gene TRBJ2-7; 8 bases align to TRBD1. Unmatched junction bases numbered 3, after V lost 2 bases and J lost 3 bases. From germline, CDR1 is KGHSH and CDR2 LQKENI. The CDR3 contains 14 residues. DNA of the CDR3: TGTGCCAGCTCACCATTAGGACAGGGCTACGAGCAGTACTTC. Protein product: CASSPLGQGYEQYF.